These 4 T cell receptor beta chains were sequenced from one sample in a study of cytomegalovirus exposure and HLA in healthy donors. PCR used 60 Vbeta primers and 13 Jbeta primers. Sequencing was performed with immunoSEQ multiplex PCR; in TCRdb, only in-frame clones are kept and a portion is missing. This sample has about 180,000 clones, with more than 70% found just once. Sequencing was carried out using PBMCs. Every receptor here comes from a girl between 10 and 17 years old in good health and CMV-seropositive.

The V gene is TRBV18, the J gene TRBJ2-5, with D possibly being TRBD2 (6 bases). Germline values: CDR1 KGHSH, CDR2 LQKENI. The V gene lost 3 bases and the J gene lost 2 bases, with 7 bases spanning the gap. There are 13 residues in the CDR3. The CDR3 DNA follows: TGTGCCAGCTCACCCGCGGGACAAGAGACCCAGTACTTC. Its protein is CASSPAGQETQYF.

This chain links TRBV7-8 with TRBJ2-7; D is perhaps TRBD2 (5 bases). With 5 bases removed from V and 3 bases from J, the gap between germline ends came to 17 bases. Germline CDR1 is SGHVS and CDR2 is FQNEAQ. There are 15 residues in the CDR3. The CDR3 loop is CASSPRAGPIYEQYF. The CDR3 nucleotides read TGTGCCAGCAGCCCTAGGGCGGGCCCCATCTACGAGCAGTACTTC.

CDR3 coding DNA: TGCGCCAGCAGCAAGACAGTCTATAACTCCTACAATGAGCAGTTCTTC. Translated, it gives CASSKTVYNSYNEQFF. The chain recombines TRBV5-1 with TRBJ2-1, with D possibly matching TRBD1 (5 bases). V shed 4 bases and J shed 0 bases, with 14 bases lying between them. Germline V gene data show CDR1 as SGHRS and CDR2 as YFSETQ. The CDR3 covers 16 residues.

The V and J genes are TRBV6-5 and TRBJ2-1; possibly TRBD2 for D (6 bases). Trimming removed 0 bases at V and 12 bases at J, with 12 bases between. Germline loops: CDR1 MNHEY, CDR2 SVGAGI. This CDR3 is built from 13 residues. Written as DNA, the CDR3 is TGTGCCAGCAGTTACTCGTCGGGAGCGGGGCAGTTCTTC. Encoded protein: CASSYSSGAGQFF.